These 24 T cell receptor beta chains originate from one sample sequenced in a study of T-cell memory formation after mild COVID-19. TCRdb recomputed calls from the 5' RACE reads with MiXCR, one row per CDR3 protein. The sample has 450,000 to 700,000 distinct CDR3 sequences; approximately 18% are singletons. Sequencing was done on a sample of PBMCs or a T cell subset sorted from them (not recorded which). The receptors stem from an adult woman who had mild COVID-19 (a few samples of this study predate the infection). Cell type and time point are not known.

The V and J genes are TRBV29-1 and TRBJ2-2; the D is unclear. The V end lost 8 bases, the J end lost 3 bases, and 13 bases lay between the germline ends. The CDR3 consists of 13 residues. Germline V gene data show CDR1 as SQVTM and CDR2 as ANQGSEA. The CDR3, as DNA: TGCAGCTATCTCGGCAGTTACACCGGGGAGCTGTTTTTT. The encoded protein is CSYLGSYTGELFF.

V and J are TRBV19 and TRBJ2-4; D gene uncertain. The germline V and J ends were trimmed by 3 bases and 1 base, with 10 bases remaining between them. The CDR3 spans 15 residues. Germline loops: CDR1 LNHDA, CDR2 SQIVND (reference sequence). CDR3 sequence reads: CASSIPNLAKNIQYF. The CDR3 coding sequence is TGTGCCAGTAGTATTCCGAATCTCGCCAAAAACATTCAGTACTTC. The variable domain in full, with the rest retrieved from reference TRBV19 and TRBJ2-4, is DGGITQSPKYLFRKEGQNVTLSCEQNLNHDAMYWYRQDPGQGLRLIYYSQIVNDFQKGDIAEGYSVSREKKESFPLTVTSAQKNPTAFYLCASSIPNLAKNIQYFGAGTRLSVL.

This clonotype was counted between two and nine times. The rearrangement joins TRBV7-6 to TRBJ2-1, with TRBD2 matching 7 bases. Germline CDR1 reads SGHVS; CDR2 reads FNYEAQ. The CDR3 length is 15 residues. J lost 2 bases, V lost 7 bases, and 8 bases had no gene match. The CDR3 DNA sequence: TGTGCCAGCAAAGGGAGGGGCCCTCCCTACAATGAGCAGTTCTTC. Translation: CASKGRGPPYNEQFF. The full variable domain, in which reference TRBV7-6 and TRBJ2-1 provide the parts outside the CDR3, is GAGVSQSPRYKVTKRGQDVALRCDPISGHVSLYWYRQALGQGPEFLTYFNYEAQQDKSGLPNDRFSAERPEGSISTLTIQRTEQRDSAMYRCASKGRGPPYNEQFFGPGTRLTVL.

This chain connects TRBV14 to TRBJ2-4; D gene ambiguous. The CDR3 sequence is 12 residues long. Germline lookup yields CDR1 SGHDN and CDR2 FVKESK. Trimming stripped 1 base from V and 6 bases from J, with 4 bases between. CDR3 amino acids: CASSQGINIQYF. DNA of the CDR3: TGTGCCAGCAGCCAAGGGATAAACATTCAGTACTTC.

V gene TRBV30 combines with J gene TRBJ1-6; D ambiguous. The V end lost 2 bases, the J end lost 10 bases, and 15 bases lay between the germline ends. Germline CDR1 and CDR2: GTSNPN and SVGIG (reference sequence). The CDR3 extends over 14 amino acids. The CDR3 DNA reads as TGTGCCTGGAGTCTTTATGTGGTGGGATCACCCCTCCACTTT. Protein: CAWSLYVVGSPLHF. The full variable domain, rest sourced from reference TRBV30 and TRBJ1-6, is SQTIHQWPATLVQPVGSPLSLECTVEGTSNPNLYWYRQAAGRGLQLLFYSVGIGQISSEVPQNLSASRPQDRQFILSSKKLLLSDSGFYLCAWSLYVVGSPLHFGNGTRLTVT.

This chain connects TRBV12-3 or TRBV12-4 to TRBJ2-5, with 10 bases aligning to TRBD2. The CDR3 sequence is 17 residues long. J was trimmed by 5 bases and V by 6 bases; bases with no gene match: 15. The CDR3, as DNA: TGTGCCAGCAGACCACCTCCCCTAGCGGGGGCGGGGGAGACCCAGTACTTC. It yields the protein CASRPPPLAGAGETQYF.

This clonotype was recorded at least ten times. The chain employs TRBV5-1 and TRBJ2-7; maybe TRBD2 (6 bases). V was cut by 0 bases and J by 7 bases, with 17 bases left in between. CDR1 SGHRS and CDR2 YFSETQ come from the germline V gene. This CDR3 region has 15 residues. The CDR3 spells CASSLEGSFGREQYF. The CDR3 DNA sequence: TGCGCCAGCAGCTTGGAAGGATCCTTCGGGAGAGAGCAGTACTTC.

This clonotype was observed a handful of times. The chain links TRBV9 to TRBJ1-2, with D possibly matching TRBD1 (5 bases). The CDR3 is 15 amino acids. Germline values: CDR1 SGDLS, CDR2 YYNGEE. V lost 0 bases and J lost 1, with 10 bases in between. CDR3 amino acids: CASSVGQKNNYGYTF. The CDR3 bases are TGTGCCAGCAGCGTAGGACAGAAGAATAACTATGGCTACACCTTC.

This clonotype showed up just once. V and J are TRBV9 and TRBJ2-2; D might be TRBD1 or TRBD2, each matching 8 bases. Germline CDR1 is SGDLS and CDR2 is YYNGEE. V lost 7 bases and J lost 6, with 37 bases in between. CDR3 size: 21 residues. CDR3 residues: CASARGGLLGSHPGGPGELFF. CDR3 DNA sequence: TGTGCCAGCGCACGGGGGGGTTTGTTAGGGTCCCACCCAGGGGGCCCCGGGGAGCTGTTTTTT.

The chain has TRBV29-1 and TRBJ2-5; 14 bases are shared with TRBD2. The germline gives CDR1 SQVTM, CDR2 ANQGSEA. The junction had 1 base not matched to a gene; V was cut back by 6 bases and J by 4 bases. The CDR3 totals 13 residues. CDR3 DNA: TGCAGCGTCGGACTAGCGGGAGGAGAGACCCAGTACTTC. It is translated as CSVGLAGGETQYF.

The chain recombines TRBV12-3 or TRBV12-4 with TRBJ1-3, with 9 bases fitting TRBD1. CDR3 length: 15 amino acids. The ends lost 6 bases at V and 4 bases at J; junction bases unmatched: 7. This chain's CDR3 is CASSLHRGPGNTIYF. The CDR3 nucleotides are TGTGCCAGCAGCCTACACAGGGGGCCCGGAAACACCATATATTTT.

The chain is built from TRBV5-1 and TRBJ2-5; 7 bases are a match to TRBD1. The CDR3 loop spans 16 amino acids. CDR1 and CDR2 (germline): SGHRS, YFSETQ. Trimming removed 4 bases from V and 1 base from J; junction bases left unmatched: 10. DNA for the CDR3: TGCGCCAGCAGCGTTCTTGCCGGGACAGTCCAAGAGACCCAGTACTTC. Translation gives CASSVLAGTVQETQYF.

This clonotype came up a few times. The rearrangement uses TRBV6-5 and TRBJ2-7; TRBD1 agrees at 9 bases. Germline V lookup: CDR1 MNHEY, CDR2 SVGAGI. The CDR3 loop spans 14 amino acids. The V and J ends lost 6 bases and 5 bases, in that order; junction bases with no gene match: 8. The CDR3 reads CASSSRDRVDEQYF. CDR3 DNA: TGTGCCAGCAGCTCCAGGGACAGGGTTGACGAGCAGTACTTC.

This chain uses TRBV6-5 with TRBJ1-1; D gene uncertain. The V and J ends lost 2 bases and 1 base respectively, with 8 bases between them. Looked up from germline, CDR1 is MNHEY and CDR2 is SVGAGI. CDR3 length: 14 amino acids. The CDR3 reads CASSYAERNTEAFF. Written as DNA, the CDR3 is TGTGCCAGCAGTTACGCCGAAAGGAACACTGAAGCTTTCTTT.

This clonotype was seen a few times. The CDR3 reads CASSLGLGNYEQYF. The CDR3 DNA is TGTGCCAGCAGCCTGGGACTAGGGAACTACGAGCAGTACTTC. This chain joins TRBV7-8 and TRBJ2-7, with 8 bases lining up with TRBD2. V was pared by 5 bases and J by 3 bases, with 6 bases of the junction left unmatched. Germline CDR1 reads SGHVS; CDR2 reads FQNEAQ. The CDR3 has 14 amino acids.

The V call is TRBV27, the J call TRBJ1-5; no definite D call. The CDR3 is 16 amino acids. CDR1 and CDR2 from the germline V gene are MNHEY and SMNVEV (reference sequence). V was clipped by 5 bases and J by 1 base, with 15 bases between them. CDR3 residues: CASSPRSAKSNQPQHF. For the CDR3, the DNA is TGTGCCAGCAGTCCCCGGTCGGCAAAGAGCAATCAGCCCCAGCATTTT.

CDR3 residues: CAISESGTRHNEQFF. The DNA of the CDR3 is TGTGCCATCAGTGAGTCAGGGACCCGACACAATGAGCAGTTCTTC. The rearrangement links TRBV10-3 to TRBJ2-1, with D perhaps being TRBD1 or TRBD2 (5 bases each). Germline V lookup: CDR1 ENHRY, CDR2 SYGVKD. V lost 0 bases and J lost 5, with 11 bases in between. This CDR3 contains 15 residues.

This clonotype was counted only a few times. This chain uses TRBV4-1 with TRBJ1-4; D might be TRBD1 (5 bases). Looked up from germline, CDR1 is MGHRA and CDR2 is YSYEKL. Between the trimmed V and J ends, which lost 1 base and 7 bases, there was a span of 10 bases. This CDR3 comprises 14 residues. CDR3 loop: CASSQGGMGEKLFF. The DNA of the CDR3 is TGCGCCAGCAGCCAAGGGGGGATGGGTGAAAAACTGTTTTTT.

This clonotype has ten or more counts. The gene calls are TRBV6-1 and TRBJ2-1; D may be TRBD1 (5 bases). The length of the CDR3 is 15 residues. The ends were cut back, 4 bases at V and 6 bases at J, with 16 bases in the middle. The germline V gene encodes CDR1 MNHNS and CDR2 SASEGT. CDR3 loop: CASSGWHIQGNEQFF. Written as DNA, the CDR3 is TGTGCCAGCAGTGGATGGCACATCCAGGGCAATGAGCAGTTCTTC.

This clonotype was found a few times. The V gene is TRBV6-5, the J gene TRBJ2-7; no clear D. CDR3 length equals 15 residues. Trimming pared 0 bases from V and 2 bases from J, leaving 11 bases between. The germline V gene encodes CDR1 MNHEY and CDR2 SVGAGI. The CDR3 spells CASSYSTVIAYEQYF. The CDR3 DNA sequence: TGTGCCAGCAGTTACTCGACGGTCATCGCCTACGAGCAGTACTTC.

This clonotype was counted between two and nine times. The chain joins TRBV29-1 to TRBJ2-2; perhaps TRBD1 as D (5 bases). Trimming removed 6 bases from V and 2 bases from J, with 19 bases in between. The CDR3 runs to 16 residues. Germline V CDR1 and CDR2: SQVTM, ANQGSEA. The DNA of the CDR3 is TGCAGCGTGCAAGAGACCCGGACACTCAACACCGGGGAGCTGTTTTTT. Its translation is CSVQETRTLNTGELFF.

This clonotype has more than one count but fewer than ten. The V call is TRBV7-8, the J call TRBJ2-7, with D perhaps matching TRBD1 (6 bases). Trimming stripped 1 base from V and 4 bases from J, with 17 bases between. This CDR3 contains 16 residues. Germline loops: CDR1 SGHVS, CDR2 FQNEAQ. This CDR3 reads CASSLGRARGSYEQYF. In DNA, the CDR3 is TGTGCCAGCAGCTTAGGCAGGGCCAGGGGTAGTTACGAGCAGTACTTC. Using reference TRBV7-8 and TRBJ2-7 for the parts outside the CDR3, the full variable domain is GAGVSQSPRYKVAKRGQDVALRCDPISGHVSLFWYQQALGQGPEFLTYFQNEAQLDKSGLPSDRFFAERPEGSVSTLKIQRTQQEDSAVYLCASSLGRARGSYEQYFGPGTRLTVT.

This clonotype was recorded a few times. The chain employs TRBV12-3 or TRBV12-4 and TRBJ2-7; D might be TRBD1 or TRBD2, each matching 5 bases. V was trimmed by 2 bases and J by 7 bases, leaving 12 bases between them. This CDR3 has 13 residues. In DNA form, the CDR3 reads TGTGCCAGCAGTTTATCGTTGGGACGGGAGCAGTACTTC. Amino acids: CASSLSLGREQYF.

This clonotype was observed a few times. This chain connects TRBV29-1 to TRBJ2-3, with D perhaps matching TRBD2 (6 bases). CDR3 length equals 14 residues. The germline V and J ends were trimmed by 7 bases and 0 bases, with 14 bases remaining between them. CDR1 SQVTM and CDR2 ANQGSEA come from the germline V gene. For the CDR3, the DNA is TGCAGCGCCATCGGGGGTACTAGCACAGATACGCAGTATTTT. Translated, it gives CSAIGGTSTDTQYF.